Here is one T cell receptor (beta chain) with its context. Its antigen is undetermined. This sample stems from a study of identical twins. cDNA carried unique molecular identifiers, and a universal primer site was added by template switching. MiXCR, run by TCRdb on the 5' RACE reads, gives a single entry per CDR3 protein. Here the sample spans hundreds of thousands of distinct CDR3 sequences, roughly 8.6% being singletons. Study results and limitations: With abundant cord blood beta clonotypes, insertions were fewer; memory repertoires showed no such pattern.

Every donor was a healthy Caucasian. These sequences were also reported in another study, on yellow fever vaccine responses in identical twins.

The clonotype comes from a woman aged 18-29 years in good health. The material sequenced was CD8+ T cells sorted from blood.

The CDR3 protein is CASSRPLAGDPETQYF. The CDR3 nucleotides are TGTGCCAGCAGTCGTCCACTAGCGGGGGACCCAGAGACCCAGTACTTC. V usage is TRBV12-3 or TRBV12-4 and J usage is TRBJ2-5; TRBD2 matches 11 bases. Unmatched junction bases numbered 9, after V lost 5 bases and J lost 4 bases. This CDR3 comprises 16 residues.